The rows below give T cell receptor beta chains drawn from one sample of a study of T cells after yellow fever vaccination. TCRdb recomputed calls from the 5' RACE reads with MiXCR, one row per CDR3 protein. Of 200,000 to 300,000 distinct CDR3 sequences listed, approximately 13% are singletons. Sample: CD4+ T cells sorted from PBMCs, taken 45 days after the yellow fever booster vaccination. These receptors all come from a man in his thirties or forties who received the YFV17D yellow fever vaccine. Each CDR3 is given with its conserved first and last residue. Fields, in order: J gene, D gene, V gene, clone size, CDR3 protein, CDR3 DNA. The D gene is left open where the match is weak. The listing skips clone size in some rows; elsewhere it reads once, few, many or a size class.

TRBJ2-1 . TRBV20-1 . CSARLYGEQFF TGCAGTGCTAGATTGTACGGTGAGCAGTTCTTC
TRBJ1-4 . TRBV5-1 few CASSLAAATNEKLFF TGCGCCAGCAGCTTGGCGGCGGCAACTAATGAAAAACTGTTTTTT
TRBJ2-5 . TRBV20-1 few CSARGGFAGMSLTQYF TGCAGTGCTAGGGGCGGCTTCGCGGGAATGTCATTGACCCAGTACTTC
TRBJ2-3 . TRBV21-1 . CASSKGGLAGGSDYGDTQYF TGTGCCAGCAGCAAAGGAGGACTAGCGGGAGGGTCGGATTATGGAGATACGCAGTATTTT
TRBJ2-7 . TRBV20-1 few CSATDNSYEQYF TGCAGCGCGACAGACAACTCCTACGAGCAGTACTTC
TRBJ2-7 . TRBV6-2/TRBV6-3 . CASRPLTASYEQYF TGTGCCAGCAGACCCTTGACTGCATCCTACGAGCAGTACTTC
TRBJ2-1 TRBD2 TRBV5-1 . CASSLGGRASDEQFF TGCGCCAGCAGCTTAGGCGGGAGGGCCTCCGATGAGCAGTTCTTC
TRBJ2-5 . TRBV5-1 . CASNTGQETQYF TGCGCCAGCAACACGGGGCAAGAGACCCAGTACTTC
TRBJ2-1 TRBD1 TRBV20-1 . CSASGTAYNEQFF TGCAGTGCCTCCGGGACAGCCTACAATGAGCAGTTCTTC
TRBJ2-1 TRBD2 TRBV11-2 . CASSTELAGFYNEQFF TGTGCCAGCAGCACCGAACTAGCGGGATTCTACAATGAGCAGTTCTTC
TRBJ2-7 . TRBV20-1 few CSASRRGYEQYF TGCAGTGCTTCCCGGCGGGGCTACGAGCAGTACTTC
TRBJ2-1 . TRBV6-1 . CASSVIRVNEQFF TGTGCCAGCAGTGTCATAAGGGTCAATGAGCAGTTCTTC
TRBJ2-7 . TRBV20-1 . CSARASVTYEQYF TGCAGTGCTAGAGCGTCGGTTACCTACGAGCAGTACTTC
TRBJ2-2 . TRBV20-1 many CSARNANTGELFF TGCAGTGCTAGGAACGCGAACACCGGGGAGCTGTTTTTT
TRBJ2-7 . TRBV15 few CATSRDLPNYEQYF TGTGCCACCAGCAGAGATCTCCCAAACTACGAGCAGTACTTC
TRBJ2-1 . TRBV7-2 . CASSLEASSYNEQFF TGTGCCAGCAGCTTAGAAGCGAGCTCCTACAATGAGCAGTTCTTC
TRBJ2-7 TRBD2 TRBV10-3 . CAISKGLAGGHFSYEQYF TGTGCCATCAGTAAAGGACTAGCGGGAGGTCATTTCTCCTACGAGCAGTACTTC
TRBJ2-7 . TRBV30 few CAWGRTPPGYEQYF TGTGCCTGGGGTCGTACCCCACCTGGGTACGAGCAGTACTTC
TRBJ2-7 . TRBV29-1 few CSVQERAYEQYF TGCAGCGTGCAAGAGAGGGCCTACGAGCAGTACTTC
TRBJ2-1 TRBD2 TRBV5-4 . CASSLGTSGRDEQFF TGTGCCAGCAGCTTGGGGACTAGCGGGAGAGATGAGCAGTTCTTC
TRBJ2-7 . TRBV29-1 many CSVELGGYEQYF TGCAGCGTTGAATTGGGGGGCTACGAGCAGTACTTC
TRBJ1-1 . TRBV29-1 many CSVFGGTEAFF TGCAGCGTGTTCGGGGGAACTGAAGCTTTCTTT
TRBJ2-2 . TRBV5-5 . CASSLEPSRGELFF TGTGCCAGCAGCTTAGAGCCTTCCCGCGGGGAGCTGTTTTTT
TRBJ2-1 TRBD2 TRBV6-1 . CASRQTSGSANEQFF TGTGCCAGCAGACAAACTAGCGGGAGTGCCAATGAGCAGTTCTTC
TRBJ2-5 TRBD2 TRBV20-1 . CCARGASGTAKETQYF TGCTGTGCTAGGGGGGCTAGCGGGACCGCGAAAGAGACCCAGTACTTC
TRBJ2-5 . TRBV7-2 . CASSLARRGGLQGETQYF TGTGCCAGCAGCTTAGCCAGAAGAGGGGGGCTTCAGGGGGAGACCCAGTACTTC
TRBJ2-2 . TRBV7-2 few CASSPRVRAGELFF TGTGCCAGCAGCCCACGGGTTCGGGCCGGGGAGCTGTTTTTT
TRBJ2-1 . TRBV20-1 . CSALQPKNMNEQFF TGCAGTGCTCTCCAGCCGAAGAATATGAATGAGCAGTTCTTC
TRBJ2-7 . TRBV5-1 many CASSLGRSYEQYF TGCGCCAGCAGCTTGGGCAGATCCTACGAGCAGTACTTC
TRBJ2-3 . TRBV6-5 many CASSYRSPDTQYF TGTGCCAGCAGTTACAGGTCCCCGGATACGCAGTATTTT
TRBJ2-1 TRBD2 TRBV9 few CASSALASGYYNEQFF TGTGCCAGCAGCGCCCTTGCTAGCGGATACTACAATGAGCAGTTCTTC
TRBJ1-1 . TRBV9 few CASSVAQMNTEAFF TGTGCCAGCAGCGTAGCGCAGATGAACACTGAAGCTTTCTTT
TRBJ2-3 TRBD1 TRBV7-2 few CASSTGTGSDTQYF TGTGCCAGCAGCACCGGGACAGGGTCCGATACGCAGTATTTT
TRBJ2-3 TRBD2 TRBV7-2 . CASSSGLAGGTDTQYF TGTGCCAGCAGCTCCGGACTAGCGGGAGGCACAGATACGCAGTATTTT
TRBJ2-7 . TRBV5-5 . CASSLFLGKGYEQYF TGTGCCAGCAGCTTGTTTTTGGGGAAGGGCTACGAGCAGTACTTC
TRBJ2-1 . TRBV4-3 . CASSQVGRGGYNEQFF TGCGCCAGCAGCCAGGTCGGCAGGGGGGGTTACAATGAGCAGTTCTTC
TRBJ2-7 . TRBV29-1 . CSVQGTFNEQYF TGCAGCGTTCAGGGGACCTTTAACGAGCAGTACTTC
TRBJ2-5 . TRBV5-1 . CASSLKIKETQYF TGCGCCAGCAGCCTGAAAATTAAAGAGACCCAGTACTTC
TRBJ1-2 TRBD1 TRBV7-3 . CASSRGTGDGYTF TGTGCCAGCAGCCGAGGGACAGGTGATGGCTACACCTTC
TRBJ1-5 . TRBV2 . CASRGDGLQPQHF TGTGCCAGCAGGGGGGATGGATTACAGCCCCAGCATTTT